Listed here is a single T cell receptor beta chain. The data were taken from a study of CD8+ T cells in alopecia areata. Treatment reported: oral pan-JAK inhibitor, 5-10 mg twice daily. CDR3 size: 15 residues. CDR1 and CDR2 (germline): SQVTM, ANQGSEA. Following extraction, RNA underwent reverse transcription to cDNA, which served as the sequencing template. Sequencing used immunoSEQ multiplex PCR; TCRdb keeps in-frame clones, though not all of them. This table has 130,000 or so clones, more than 85% appearing once. The source of this sequence is a human donor with alopecia areata. The specimen was CD8+ T cells sorted from blood, collected at week 4, from a patient treated with tofacitinib. The chain combines TRBV29-1 with TRBJ2-5; 7 positions match TRBD1. The J call may be in error: the DNA end matches TRBJ2-7 better. In DNA form, the CDR3 reads TGCAGCGTTGAAGAAGTGACAGGGCCCAACTACGAGCAGTACTTC. This codes for CSVEEVTGPNYEQYF.